This is a list of T cell receptor beta chains from one sample in a study of OX40 agonist ivuxolimab in advanced cancers. Method: immunoSEQ multiplex PCR; TCRdb's copy keeps in-frame clones and lacks some. The table has more than 50,000 clones, around 84% seen once; the top ten hold approximately 3.7%. This specimen consisted of CD4+ or CD8+ T cells sorted from blood, obtained in a trial of the OX40 agonist ivuxolimab. These receptors all come from an adult with an advanced solid tumor such as melanoma, head and neck, liver or kidney cancer. CDR3s include the opening cysteine and the closing phenylalanine or tryptophan. A D gene is named only where the DNA matches it firmly. For some rows the clone size is stated as once, few or many, or as a class when expanded; others skip it.

- | TRBJ1-2 | TRBV6-5 | - | TGTGCCAGCAAGAACAAGGGGGGCGGCTACACCTTC | CASKNKGGGYTF
- | TRBJ2-2 | TRBV5-1 | - | TGCGCCAGCAGCTCTCCTGGGGTTCCGGGAGGGGAGCTGTTTTTT | CASSSPGVPGGELFF
- | TRBJ2-2 | TRBV5-1 | - | TGCGCCAGCGCGCCTTTAACGGGGACGAACACCGGGGAGCTGTTTTTT | CASAPLTGTNTGELFF
- | TRBJ1-3 | TRBV5-1 | - | TGCGCCAGCAGCTCTGTCGACCGAAACACCATATATTTT | CASSSVDRNTIYF
- | TRBJ2-3 | TRBV9 | TRBD1 | TGTGCCAGCAGCTTTCTCACAGGGGTAAGCACAGATACGCAGTATTTT | CASSFLTGVSTDTQYF
- | TRBJ2-1 | TRBV19 | TRBD2 | TGTGCCAGTAGTATATTAAGCGGGAGCTCCTACAATGAGCAGTTCTTC | CASSILSGSSYNEQFF
- | TRBJ2-2 | TRBV7-3 | - | TGTGCCAGCATAATTCTAGACATAGGTGGGGAGCTGTTTTTT | CASIILDIGGELFF
few | TRBJ1-4 | TRBV5-1 | TRBD1 | TGCGCCAGCAGCCCGGGACAGGATACCCCCCGTGAAAAACTGTTTTTT | CASSPGQDTPREKLFF
once | TRBJ1-5 | TRBV30 | - | TGTGCCTGGAATCTACCGGACAGTGTTTATAGCAATCAGCCCCAGCATTTT | CAWNLPDSVYSNQPQHF
once | TRBJ1-2 | TRBV6-1 | TRBD1 | TGTGCCAGCAGGACAGGGCTCAGCTATGGCTACACCTTC | CASRTGLSYGYTF
- | TRBJ2-2 | TRBV2 | - | TGTGCCAGCAGTGCAGGCGTCGAGGGCGGGGAGCTGTTTTTT | CASSAGVEGGELFF
- | TRBJ2-1 | TRBV21-1 | - | TGTGCCAGCGATTCTAGCGGAACCTACAATGAGCAGTTCTTC | CASDSSGTYNEQFF
- | TRBJ2-7 | TRBV6-1 | - | TGTGCCAGCCGATCCAGGGACATCCCTGGCGAGCAGTACTTC | CASRSRDIPGEQYF
- | TRBJ2-1 | TRBV25-1 | TRBD2 | TGTGCCAGCAGTGCCGAGACTAGCGGGAGATTCAATGAGCAGTTCTTC | CASSAETSGRFNEQFF
few | TRBJ2-7 | TRBV6-5 | - | TGTGCCAGCAGTTACGAGGGCTCGGGCGAGCAGTACTTC | CASSYEGSGEQYF
- | TRBJ2-5 | TRBV5-6 | TRBD2 | TGTGCCAGCAGCTTGGATACTAGCGGTTTCGAAGAGACCCAGTACTTC | CASSLDTSGFEETQYF
- | TRBJ2-2 | TRBV10-1 | - | TGCGCCAGCAGTGAGAGGGGTAGGCTAAACACCGGGGAGCTGTTTTTT | CASSERGRLNTGELFF
- | TRBJ2-4 | TRBV19 | - | TGTGCCAGTAGTAGGAGGGGGCTCGGTGAAAACATTCAGTACTTC | CASSRRGLGENIQYF
once | TRBJ2-3 | TRBV28 | - | TGTGCCAGTAGGGGAAACAGAGATACGCAGTATTTT | CASRGNRDTQYF
- | TRBJ1-1 | TRBV6-1 | - | TGTGCCAGCAGTGCTACGACAGGGAACACTGAAGCTTTCTTT | CASSATTGNTEAFF
few | TRBJ1-4 | TRBV27 | - | TGTGCCAGCCGACGAGGGGGTTTTAATGAAAAACTGTTTTTT | CASRRGGFNEKLFF
- | TRBJ1-5 | TRBV6-1 | - | TGTGCCAGCAGTGGCCAGGAATGGGGGAGGGGAAGCAATCAGCCCCAGCATTTT | CASSGQEWGRGSNQPQHF
- | TRBJ2-7 | TRBV13 | TRBD2 | TGTGCCAGCAGCTTCCTAGCGGGGGGAGTCTCCTACGAGCAGTACTTC | CASSFLAGGVSYEQYF
- | TRBJ1-5 | TRBV19 | TRBD1 | TGTGCCAGTAGTATAGGACAGGGGGCACCTCAGCCCCAGCATTTT | CASSIGQGAPQPQHF
- | TRBJ1-1 | TRBV4-2 | - | TGTGCCAGCAGCCAAGAGGCTGGGTTGTTCACTGAAGCTTTCTTT | CASSQEAGLFTEAFF
- | TRBJ2-7 | TRBV28 | - | TGTGCCAGCAGCATATTGGGGGCGACCTACGAGCAGTACTTC | CASSILGATYEQYF
- | TRBJ2-2 | TRBV27 | - | TGTGCCAGCACCCCAGGGCAGGGGAACACCGGGGAGCTGTTTTTT | CASTPGQGNTGELFF
- | TRBJ2-2 | TRBV29-1 | - | TGCAGCGTTGCGAGGACAGCCGGCACCGGGGAGCTGTTTTTT | CSVARTAGTGELFF
few | TRBJ2-7 | TRBV13 | - | TGTGCCAGCAGCGAAGGGGGTGAGCAGTACTTC | CASSEGGEQYF
- | TRBJ2-1 | TRBV27 | TRBD2 | TGTGCCAGCAGTTCCGTGGGAGGGCCGATCGATGAGCAGTTCTTC | CASSSVGGPIDEQFF
- | TRBJ2-3 | TRBV5-1 | - | TGCGCCAGCAGCTTGTCCGGGGGACCCACAGATACGCAGTATTTT | CASSLSGGPTDTQYF
once | TRBJ2-4 | TRBV7-2 | - | TGTGCCAGCAGCTTAGAGGGGGGAAACATTCAGTACTTC | CASSLEGGNIQYF
- | TRBJ2-2 | TRBV6-1 | - | TGTGCAGCGTCCTGGACCGGGGAGCTGTTTTTT | CAASWTGELFF